This TCR beta chain was captured in a study of blood T cell repertoires in COVID-19. Methods used by the authors: Quantification of nucleated cells was approximated via reference gene primer amplification. TCRdb keeps only in-frame clones here, not all; method: immunoSEQ multiplex PCR. V, J and clone size are taken as reported in that table, and D and trimming were inferred from the DNA itself. The sample consists of about 200,000 clones, 70% to 85% of them appearing once. The V gene end was trimmed by 6 bases and the J gene end by 3 bases; junction bases not matched to a gene: 8. CDR1 is MDHEN, CDR2 SYDVKM, per germline. The CDR3 spans 16 residues.

The chain has TRBV28 and TRBJ2-3, with TRBD1 identical over 11 bases. The sample taken for sequencing was peripheral blood. This receptor was taken from a woman of 80 years or more with COVID-19, enrolled during active disease. CDR3 loop: CASSPDRGRGTDTQYF. In DNA form, the CDR3 reads TGTGCCAGCAGCCCGGACAGGGGGCGGGGGACAGATACGCAGTATTTT.